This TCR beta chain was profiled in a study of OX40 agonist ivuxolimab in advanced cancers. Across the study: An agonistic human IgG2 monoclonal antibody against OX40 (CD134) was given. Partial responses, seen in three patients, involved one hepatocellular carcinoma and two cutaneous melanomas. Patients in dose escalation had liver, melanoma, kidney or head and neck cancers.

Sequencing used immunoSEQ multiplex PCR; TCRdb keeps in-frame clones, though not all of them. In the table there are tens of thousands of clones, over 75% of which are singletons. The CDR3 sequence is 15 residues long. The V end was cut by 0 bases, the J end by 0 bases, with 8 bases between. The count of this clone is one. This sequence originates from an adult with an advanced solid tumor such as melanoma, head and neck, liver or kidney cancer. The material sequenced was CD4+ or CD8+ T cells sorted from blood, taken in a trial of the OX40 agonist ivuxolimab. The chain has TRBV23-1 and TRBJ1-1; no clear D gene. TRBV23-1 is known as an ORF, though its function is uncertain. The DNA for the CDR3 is TGCGCCAGCAGTCAATCGTTCGGGCTGAACACTGAAGCTTTCTTT. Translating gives CASSQSFGLNTEAFF.